The following is a T cell receptor beta chain sequence with its context. Its antigen is still unknown. No base-level quality is on record; no much larger clone is a single base apart. The entry originates in a study of blood T cell repertoires in COVID-19 (dated by TCRdb to about 2020). Regarding the research as a whole: The collaborator samples originated in the United States, Italy and Spain and spanned the acute and convalescent phases of COVID-19. The material from the prospective study consisted of cDNA or gDNA derived from T cells, B-cell-depleted T cells, or PBMCs. Deeply sampled blood TCRbeta repertoires from subjects exposed to, actively infected with, or recovered from COVID-19 were included in the dataset. The repertoires were released in a freely available public database intended as a resource for research on the immune response to SARS-CoV-2. Samples were obtained from the ongoing ImmuneRACE study (first 160 participants) and from about 1,300 subjects provided by 6 global collaborators. A de-identified subject ID, COVID-19 status, age in years and sex were almost always included in the sample metadata. Where HLA class I and class II types were available, the types were taken from metadata supplied by the sample provider, not from assay-based typing.

TCRbeta CDR3 regions were amplified from genomic DNA using the immunoSEQ Assay, a bias-controlled multiplex PCR. In the original analysis: The number of nucleated cells in each sample was estimated from the amplification of reference gene primers within the assay. Sequence reads were collapsed and filtered to measure the absolute abundance of every unique TCRbeta CDR3 rearrangement. For each sample, productive Simpson clonality was calculated by taking the square root of Simpson's diversity index across productive rearrangements. The source is immuneACCESS, and TCRdb retained only in-frame sequences with V and J called. Part of the clones is not carried over; for the studies checked, unresolved V genes explain less than half of this, and the remainder is unexplained. D and trimming come from the DNA, and the V and J calls and clone size come from that table. In all, the sample holds 60,000 or so clones, and approximately 80% of those were seen once. The ten largest make up less than 4.5% of the sample.

Spanning cysteine to phenylalanine, the CDR3 consists of 14 amino acids. This entry keeps only the CDR3 DNA: 42 bases, framed from base 1. The germline V gene (reference sequence) gives CDR1 as SEHNR and CDR2 as FQNEAQ. V sheds 5 bases and J sheds 5 bases, leaving 13 bases between their ends. Each collaborating institution followed its own protocols to collect whole blood in K2EDTA tubes. For TCRbeta analysis, collaborator samples were shipped as frozen whole blood, as isolated PBMCs, or as DNA extracted from either sample type. Results and caveats for the whole study, not just this receptor: The quantity of clinical and demographic metadata differed by source and by participant and was supplied without curation.

The clonotype originates from a man between 60 and 70 years old with acute or convalescent COVID-19. Sequencing used peripheral blood. The chain joins TRBV7-9 to TRBJ1-5; a tentative D match to TRBD1 spans 5 bases. CDR3 loop: CASSGPGIHQPQHF. The nucleotides read TGTGCCAGCAGCGGGCCAGGGATCCATCAGCCCCAGCATTTT.